These 25 T cell receptor beta chains came from one sample sequenced in a study of CD8+CD57+ T cells in acquired aplastic anemia (dated by TCRdb to the late 2010s). The listed sequencing device is Illumina HiSeq 2000. Genomic DNA served as template for TCR beta VDJ combination and CDR3 sequence profiling. In TCRdb, the public reads were trimmed at Q25 with fastp and aligned with MiXCR, with productive beta chains retained. Merged by CDR3 protein, the rows form single entries marked with the most common genes and DNA. Present in this sample are about 200,000 distinct CDR3 sequences, roughly 53% of which were seen just once. The ten top clones hold approximately 20% of the sample. Flow cytometry had shown CD8+CD57+ cell expansion in the patients selected for sequencing. Sequenced material: sorted CD4+, CD8+, or CD8+CD57+ T cells (not recorded which) from PBMCs. The receptors were sampled from a human donor with aplastic anemia.

This clonotype was detected many times. This rearrangement joins TRBV6-5 to TRBJ2-2; 7 positions agree with TRBD2. The junction had 4 bases not matched to a gene; V was cut back by 5 bases and J by 1 base. Germline V gives CDR1 MNHEY, CDR2 SVGAGI. The CDR3 runs 15 residues. The CDR3 nucleotides read TGTGCCAGCAGTCCGTCTAGCGGGAACACCGGGGAGCTGTTTTTT. It specifies CASSPSSGNTGELFF.

This clonotype was detected ten times or more. The chain has TRBV10-3 and TRBJ2-2, with 11 bases that match TRBD2. Losses at the gene ends were 6 bases for V and 6 bases for J; bases not matched to a gene: 12. The germline V gene encodes CDR1 ENHRY and CDR2 SYGVKD. The CDR3 loop spans 17 amino acids. CDR3 region: CAIRPPVAGGPPGELFF. The CDR3 DNA sequence: TGTGCCATCAGGCCCCCGGTAGCGGGGGGGCCCCCCGGGGAGCTGTTTTTT.

Comment on this clonotype: The junction and the germline gene differ at one end; a read error may be behind it. The chain joins TRBV7-8 to TRBJ1-5; D is perhaps TRBD1 (5 bases). This CDR3 has 17 residues. Germline V CDR1 and CDR2: SGHVS, FQNEAQ. CDR3 sequence reads: CASSQFRGQGRYQPQHF. As DNA, the CDR3 is TGCGCCAGCAGCCAATTTCGGGGCCAGGGACGTTATCAGCCCCAGCATTTT.

Remarks on this clonotype: Given the absence of the conserved phenylalanine or tryptophan at the CDR3 end, a read error is likely. The gene calls are TRBV12-3 or TRBV12-4 and TRBJ2-7; 8 bases align to TRBD1. The junction had 11 bases not matched to a gene; V was cut back by 5 bases and J by 5 bases. There are 15 residues in the CDR3. The CDR3 nucleotides are TGTGCCAGCAGTCCTGCAGGGGGCGCCAGGGACGAGCAGTACCTC. Translated: CASSPAGGARDEQYL.

This clonotype has ten or more counts. The CDR3 coding sequence is TGTGCCAGTAGAGCCTTCGGGGGTAACACTGAAGCTTTCTTT. It specifies CASRAFGGNTEAFF. The V call is TRBV19, the J call TRBJ1-1; possibly TRBD1 for D (5 bases). CDR1 and CDR2 from the germline V gene are LNHDA and SQIVND (reference sequence). CDR3 size: 14 residues. The V and J ends lost 6 bases and 2 bases respectively, with 13 bases between them.

In regard to this clonotype: One end of the junction varies from germline; a read error may be responsible. The rearrangement links TRBV10-3 to TRBJ1-1, with D possibly TRBD1 on 5 matching bases. CDR1 and CDR2 from the germline V gene are ENHRY and SYGVKD. The CDR3 totals 15 residues. CDR3 bases: TGTGCCATCAGTGGCGACAGATCCGGGAACACTGAAGCTTCCTTT. Its translation: CAISGDRSGNTEASF.

About this clonotype itself: The final CDR3 position lacks the conserved phenylalanine or tryptophan, pointing to a likely read error. The limits of the CDR3 on the DNA are not certain, so only TCRdb's listed CDR3 is given. The J gene is TRBJ1-1, the V gene TRBV2; the table's D call, TRBD1, was not checked against the DNA. CDR1 and CDR2 (germline): SNHLY, FYNNEI. With termini counted, the CDR3 has 8 amino acids. CDR3 amino acids: CASRGGSS.

The V gene is TRBV2, the J gene TRBJ1-3; D uncertain. Looked up from germline, CDR1 is SNHLY and CDR2 is FYNNEI. Between the trimmed V and J ends, which lost 4 bases and 3 bases, there was a span of 13 bases. This CDR3 has 15 amino acids. The CDR3 sequence: CASSVRVGSGNTIYF. The CDR3 DNA follows: TGTGCCAGCAGTGTAAGGGTTGGCAGTGGAAACACCATATATTTT.

The J gene is TRBJ1-2, the V gene TRBV19, with D unclear. Per germline, CDR1 LNHDA and CDR2 SQIVND (reference sequence). Trimming took off 8 bases at V and 4 bases at J, with 14 bases between the two ends. The CDR3 is 13 amino acids. CDR3 region: CASAAVEGYGYTF. DNA of the CDR3: TGTGCCAGTGCGGCAGTAGAGGGCTATGGCTACACCTTC. Supplemented by reference TRBV19 and TRBJ1-2, the full variable domain reads DGGITQSPKYLFRKEGQNVTLSCEQNLNHDAMYWYRQDPGQGLRLIYYSQIVNDFQKGDIAEGYSVSREKKESFPLTVTSAQKNPTAFYLCASAAVEGYGYTFGSGTRLTVV.

The V call is TRBV7-8, the J call TRBJ2-7, with D possibly TRBD1 on 6 matching bases. Germline V gene lookup returns CDR1 SGHVS and CDR2 FQNEAQ. The CDR3 totals 15 residues. V lost 4 bases to trimming and J lost 5 bases, with 18 bases between them. In nucleotides, the CDR3 is TGTGCCAGCAGCTGGCTGAAGACAGGAGGACACGAGCAGTACTTC. This translates into CASSWLKTGGHEQYF.

This clonotype was recorded at least ten times. The CDR3 loop is CASKGVSGNTIYF. DNA of the CDR3: TGCGCCAGCAAGGGTGTCTCTGGAAACACCATATATTTT. The J gene is TRBJ1-3, the V gene TRBV5-1, with D uncertain. Germline assignment: CDR1 SGHRS and CDR2 YFSETQ. The length of the CDR3 is 13 residues. Deletions cut 6 bases from V and 0 bases from J, with 7 bases between.

This clonotype has ten or more counts. This chain's CDR3 is CATGAGTLGEFGQYF. As DNA, the CDR3 is TGTGCCACCGGTGCCGGGACTCTAGGTGAATTTGGGCAGTACTTC. The rearrangement links TRBV15 to TRBJ2-7, with a weak D call TRBD2 (6 bases). The germline V and J ends were trimmed by 8 bases and 9 bases, with 26 bases remaining between them. CDR1 is LNHNV, CDR2 YYDKDF, per germline (reference sequence). The CDR3 is made up of 15 amino acids.

V gene TRBV7-2 combines with J gene TRBJ2-7; 12 bases match TRBD2. The trim removed 5 bases at V and 1 base at J, leaving 3 bases unmatched. Germline-derived CDR1 and CDR2 are SGHTA and FQGNSA. There are 15 residues in the CDR3. Here the CDR3 DNA reads TGTGCCAGCAGCCCTAGCGGGGGGGCATCCTACGAGCAGTACTTC. Encoded protein: CASSPSGGASYEQYF.

The chain employs TRBV15 and TRBJ2-1, with TRBD2 matching over 7 bases. Looked up from germline, CDR1 is LNHNV and CDR2 is YYDKDF (reference sequence). This CDR3 has 16 amino acids. J was trimmed by 6 bases and V by 3 bases; bases with no gene match: 11. The CDR3 sequence is CATSSQANGGSNEQFF. The CDR3, as DNA: TGTGCCACCAGCAGCCAAGCGAACGGGGGGAGCAATGAGCAGTTCTTC.

A note on this clonotype: A much larger clone is a single base away; this may be a read error. Since the CDR3 does not end with the conserved phenylalanine or tryptophan, this likely comes from a read error. This sequence joins TRBV5-1 and TRBJ1-1; 7 bases are a match to TRBD1. The CDR3 has 16 residues. The germline V gene has CDR1 SGHRS and CDR2 YFSETQ. J was trimmed by 1 base and V by 5 bases; bases with no gene match: 11. Here the CDR3 reads CASRPGGGGENTEAFL. In DNA form, the CDR3 reads TGCGCCAGCAGACCAGGCGGAGGGGGCGAGAACACTGAAGCTTTCCTT.

V usage is TRBV20-1 and J usage is TRBJ1-1; D might be TRBD1 (5 bases). V lost 6 bases and J lost 5, with 16 bases in between. Looked up from germline, CDR1 is DFQATT and CDR2 is SNEGSKA (reference sequence). The CDR3 is made up of 13 amino acids. The CDR3 DNA sequence: TGCAGTGCGACTTTGACCCGGGGGACTGAAGCTTTCTTT. Translation: CSATLTRGTEAFF.

For this clonotype: The junction and the germline gene differ at one end; a read error may be behind it. The rearrangement links TRBV10-3 to TRBJ1-4; 9 bases agree with TRBD1. In germline, CDR1 is ENHRY, CDR2 SYGVKD. This CDR3 has 15 residues. CDR3 nucleotides: TGTGCCATCGGGGGACAGGGTAGCACTAACGAAAAACTGTTTTTT. As protein: CAIGGQGSTNEKLFF.

DNA of the CDR3: TGTGCCACCAGTGAAGGGGGACAGGGTACTTCACCCCTCCACTTT. It yields the protein CATSEGGQGTSPLHF. This sequence joins TRBV24-1 and TRBJ1-6, with TRBD1 matching 9 bases. V trimming: 4 bases; J trimming: 9 bases; junction bases outside the gene matches: 6. Looked up from germline, CDR1 is KGHDR and CDR2 is SFDVKD. This CDR3 comprises 15 residues.

Only a few counts were recorded for this clonotype. The chain has TRBV20-1 and TRBJ2-7; unclear D gene. The CDR3 contains 13 residues. CDR1 and CDR2 (germline): DFQATT, SNEGSKA (reference sequence). V was shortened by 3 bases and J by 4 bases, with 13 bases between the two germline ends. The CDR3 DNA follows: TGCAGTGCTAGTAGGTGGCCAGCTTACGAGCAGTACTTC. This sequence encodes CSASRWPAYEQYF.

The chain joins TRBV20-1 to TRBJ2-7; TRBD2 is a possible D gene (5 bases). Germline V lookup: CDR1 DFQATT, CDR2 SNEGSKA (reference sequence). The V and J ends lost 1 base and 3 bases respectively, with 10 bases between them. The length of the CDR3 is 13 residues. The CDR3 DNA is TGCAGTGCTAGAGCTCAGCGGAGCTACGAGCAGTACTTC. It translates to CSARAQRSYEQYF.

This clonotype was found many times. CDR3 in amino acids: CASSYSSSANEQFF. CDR3 sequence (DNA): TGTGCCAGCAGTTACTCGAGTAGTGCCAATGAGCAGTTCTTC. The V gene is TRBV6-6, the J gene TRBJ2-1; D call uncertain. The CDR3 has 14 amino acids. V shed 0 bases and J shed 6 bases, with 9 bases lying between them. The germline V gene has CDR1 MNHNY and CDR2 SVGAGI (reference sequence).

In regard to this clonotype: A much bigger clone sits one base away, suggesting this may be a read error. The chain couples TRBV5-1 to TRBJ2-2, with 10 bases that match TRBD2. The CDR3 has 16 residues. The germline V gene has CDR1 SGHRS and CDR2 YFSETQ. This chain's CDR3 is CAGSISGGANTGELFF. The CDR3 DNA sequence: TGCGCCGGCAGCATAAGCGGGGGGGCGAACACCGGGGAGCTGTTTTTT.

For this clonotype: Germline and junction disagree at one end, which may indicate a read error. The rearrangement links TRBV10-2 to TRBJ1-5; TRBD1 is a possible D gene (5 bases). The CDR3 loop spans 11 amino acids. Germline CDR1 and CDR2: WSHSY and SAAADI. CDR3 residues: CASRAGVYEHF. The CDR3 DNA reads TGTGCCAGCAGGGCCGGCGTGTACGAGCATTTT.

The count of this clonotype is one. The chain has TRBV20-1 and TRBJ2-1, with 12 bases aligning to TRBD2. V shed 5 bases and J 4 bases; nucleotides not matched to a gene: 6. Germline loops: CDR1 DFQATT, CDR2 SNEGSKA (reference sequence). CDR3 length: 15 residues. CDR3 in amino acids: CSASTSGSAYNEQFF. CDR3 nucleotide sequence: TGCAGTGCTTCGACTAGCGGGAGTGCTTACAATGAGCAGTTCTTC.

Ten or more counts support this clonotype. The chain has TRBV10-3 and TRBJ1-1; D gene ambiguous. Germline CDR1 reads ENHRY; CDR2 reads SYGVKD. The CDR3 length is 12 residues. Trimming shortened V by 6 bases and J by 10 bases, and 15 bases separated the two germline ends. The CDR3: CAISPENRGAFF. DNA of the CDR3: TGTGCCATCAGCCCGGAGAACCGAGGAGCTTTCTTT.